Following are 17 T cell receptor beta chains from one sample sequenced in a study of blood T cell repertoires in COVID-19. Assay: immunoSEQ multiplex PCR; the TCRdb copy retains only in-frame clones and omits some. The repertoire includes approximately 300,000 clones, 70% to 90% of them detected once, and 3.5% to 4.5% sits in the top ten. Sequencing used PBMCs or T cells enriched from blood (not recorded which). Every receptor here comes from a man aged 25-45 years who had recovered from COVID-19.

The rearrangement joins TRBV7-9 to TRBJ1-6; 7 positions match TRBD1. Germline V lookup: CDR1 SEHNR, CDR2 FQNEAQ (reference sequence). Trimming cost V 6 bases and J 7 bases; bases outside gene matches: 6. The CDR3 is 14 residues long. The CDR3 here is CASRQEGANSPLHF. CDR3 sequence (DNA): TGTGCCAGCAGGCAGGAGGGGGCAAATTCACCCCTCCACTTT.

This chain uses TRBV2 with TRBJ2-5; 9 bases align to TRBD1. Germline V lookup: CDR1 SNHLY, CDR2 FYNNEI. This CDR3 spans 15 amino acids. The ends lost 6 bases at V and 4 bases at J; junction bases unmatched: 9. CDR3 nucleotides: TGTGCCAGCAGCGGGGGGACAGGGAGGAGAGAGACCCAGTACTTC. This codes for CASSGGTGRRETQYF.

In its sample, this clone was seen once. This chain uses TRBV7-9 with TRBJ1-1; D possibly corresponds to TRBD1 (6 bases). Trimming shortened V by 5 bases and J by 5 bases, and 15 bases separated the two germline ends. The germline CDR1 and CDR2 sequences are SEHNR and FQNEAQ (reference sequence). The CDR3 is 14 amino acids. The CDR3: CASSPPWGLTEAFF. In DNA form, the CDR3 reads TGTGCCAGCAGCCCCCCGTGGGGGCTTACTGAAGCTTTCTTT.

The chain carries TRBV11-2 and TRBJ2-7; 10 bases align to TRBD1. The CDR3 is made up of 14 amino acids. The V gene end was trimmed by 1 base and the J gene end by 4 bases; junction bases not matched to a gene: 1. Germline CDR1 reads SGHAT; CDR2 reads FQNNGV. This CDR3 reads CASSLGDRGYEQYF. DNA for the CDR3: TGTGCCAGCAGCTTAGGGGACAGGGGTTACGAGCAGTACTTC.

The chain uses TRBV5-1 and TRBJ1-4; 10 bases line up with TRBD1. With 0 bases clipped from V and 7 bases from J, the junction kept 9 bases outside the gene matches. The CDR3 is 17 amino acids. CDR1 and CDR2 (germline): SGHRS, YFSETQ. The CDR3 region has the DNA TGCGCCAGCAGCTTGGGACAGGGGGCGCATACCGGTGAAAAACTGTTTTTT. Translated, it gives CASSLGQGAHTGEKLFF.

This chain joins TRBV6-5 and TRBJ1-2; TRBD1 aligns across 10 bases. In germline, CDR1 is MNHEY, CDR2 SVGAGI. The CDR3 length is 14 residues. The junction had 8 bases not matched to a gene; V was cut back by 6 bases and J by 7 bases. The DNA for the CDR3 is TGTGCCAGCAGATCGACAGGGGGCGCGGTTGGCTACACCTTC. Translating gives CASRSTGGAVGYTF.

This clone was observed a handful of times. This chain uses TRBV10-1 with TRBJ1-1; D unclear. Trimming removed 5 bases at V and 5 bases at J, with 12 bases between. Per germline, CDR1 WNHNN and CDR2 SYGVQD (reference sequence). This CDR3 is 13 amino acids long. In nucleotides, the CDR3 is TGCGCCAGCAGTTTTCAAGGGAGGACTGAAGCTTTCTTT. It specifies CASSFQGRTEAFF.

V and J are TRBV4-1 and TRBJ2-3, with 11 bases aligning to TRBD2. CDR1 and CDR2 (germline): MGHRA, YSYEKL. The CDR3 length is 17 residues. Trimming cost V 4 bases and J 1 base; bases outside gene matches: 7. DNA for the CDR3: TGCGCCAGCAGCCGAGGAAAACTAGCGGGGGGCACAGATACGCAGTATTTT. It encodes CASSRGKLAGGTDTQYF.

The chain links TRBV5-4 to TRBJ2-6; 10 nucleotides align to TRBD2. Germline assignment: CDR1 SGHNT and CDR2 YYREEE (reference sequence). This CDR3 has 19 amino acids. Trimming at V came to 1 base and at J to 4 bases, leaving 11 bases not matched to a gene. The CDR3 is CASSLFGPAGGRGANVLTF. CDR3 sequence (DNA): TGTGCCAGCAGCTTGTTCGGTCCAGCGGGAGGGAGGGGGGCCAACGTCCTGACTTTC.

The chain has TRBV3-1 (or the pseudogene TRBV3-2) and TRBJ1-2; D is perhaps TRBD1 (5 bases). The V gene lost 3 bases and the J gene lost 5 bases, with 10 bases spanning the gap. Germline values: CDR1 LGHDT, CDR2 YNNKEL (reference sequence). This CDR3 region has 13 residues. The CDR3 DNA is TGTGCCAGCAGCCAGGGCCAGGGTTATGGCTACACCTTC. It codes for CASSQGQGYGYTF.

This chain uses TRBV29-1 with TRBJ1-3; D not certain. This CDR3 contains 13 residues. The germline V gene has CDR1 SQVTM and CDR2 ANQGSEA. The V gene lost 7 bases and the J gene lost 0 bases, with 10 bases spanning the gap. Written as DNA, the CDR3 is TGCAGCGCGCGGGAGGCCTCTGGAAACACCATATATTTT. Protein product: CSAREASGNTIYF.

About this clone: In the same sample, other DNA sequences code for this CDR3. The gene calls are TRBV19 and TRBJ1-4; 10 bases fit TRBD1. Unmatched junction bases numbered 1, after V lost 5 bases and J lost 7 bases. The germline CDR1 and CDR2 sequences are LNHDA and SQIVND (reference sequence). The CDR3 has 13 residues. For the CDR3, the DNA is TGTGCCAGTAGTCGGGACAGGGGTGAAAAACTGTTTTTT. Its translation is CASSRDRGEKLFF.

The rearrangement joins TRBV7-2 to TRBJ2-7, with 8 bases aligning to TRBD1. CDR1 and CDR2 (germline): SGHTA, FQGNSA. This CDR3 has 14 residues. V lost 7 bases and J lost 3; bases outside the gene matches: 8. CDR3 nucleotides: TGTGCCAGCACCCCAGCAGGGGGCTTCTACGAGCAGTACTTC. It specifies CASTPAGGFYEQYF.

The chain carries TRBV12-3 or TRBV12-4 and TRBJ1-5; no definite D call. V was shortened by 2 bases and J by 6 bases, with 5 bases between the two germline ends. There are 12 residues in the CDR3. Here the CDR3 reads CASSLPGQPQHF. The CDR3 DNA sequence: TGTGCCAGCAGTTTACCAGGTCAGCCCCAGCATTTT.

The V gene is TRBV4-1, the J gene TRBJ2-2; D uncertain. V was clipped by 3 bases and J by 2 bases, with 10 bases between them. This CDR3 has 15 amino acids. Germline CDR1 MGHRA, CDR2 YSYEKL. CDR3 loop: CASSHPIANTGELFF. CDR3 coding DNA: TGCGCCAGCAGCCACCCTATCGCTAACACCGGGGAGCTGTTTTTT.

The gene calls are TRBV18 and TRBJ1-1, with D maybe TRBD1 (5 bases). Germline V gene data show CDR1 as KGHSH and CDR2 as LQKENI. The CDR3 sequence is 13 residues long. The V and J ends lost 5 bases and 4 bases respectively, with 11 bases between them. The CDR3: CASSSQGGTEAFF. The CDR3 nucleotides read TGTGCCAGCTCAAGTCAGGGAGGCACTGAAGCTTTCTTT.

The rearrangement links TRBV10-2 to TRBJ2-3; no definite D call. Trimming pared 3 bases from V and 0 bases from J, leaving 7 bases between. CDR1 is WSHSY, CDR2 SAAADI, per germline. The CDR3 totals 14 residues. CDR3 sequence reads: CASSEAQSTDTQYF. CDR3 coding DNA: TGCGCCAGCAGTGAAGCGCAAAGCACAGATACGCAGTATTTT.